These 10 T cell receptor beta chains came from one sample sequenced in a study of cytomegalovirus exposure and HLA in healthy donors. Assay: immunoSEQ multiplex PCR; the TCRdb copy retains only in-frame clones and omits some. The data hold under 300,000 clones, with nearly 90% observed a single time. Sequenced material: PBMCs. All receptors come from a woman aged 18-29 years in good health and CMV-seronegative.

The gene calls are TRBV2 and TRBJ2-2; 10 nucleotides agree with TRBD1. Germline V gene sequence: CDR1 SNHLY, CDR2 FYNNEI. The CDR3 has 14 residues. The V segment lost 6 bases and the J segment 6 bases; nucleotides outside the gene matches: 4. In DNA form, the CDR3 reads TGTGCCAGCAGATCCGGGACAGGGGCCGGGGAGCTGTTTTTT. Translation: CASRSGTGAGELFF.

With regard to this clone: Compared with germline, one end of the junction differs, possibly owing to a read error. The chain has TRBV6-1 and TRBJ1-4; TRBD1 aligns across 10 bases. The CDR3 runs 18 residues. Per germline, CDR1 MNHNS and CDR2 SASEGT. CDR3 region: CASREGQGVSPTNEKLFF. In DNA form, the CDR3 reads TGTGCCAGCAGAGAAGGACAGGGGGTTTCCCCAACTAATGAAAAACTGTTTTTT.

The chain has TRBV30 and TRBJ1-4; D is ambiguous. The CDR3 extends over 13 amino acids. Germline V gives CDR1 GTSNPN, CDR2 SVGIG (reference sequence). V was pared by 7 bases and J by 8 bases, with 17 bases between. The CDR3 coding sequence is TGTGCCTCAGACCCCGTCGCAGGCGAAAAACTGTTTTTT. Protein: CASDPVAGEKLFF.

The rearrangement uses TRBV10-1 and TRBJ2-7, with D perhaps matching TRBD1 (6 bases). V gave up 4 bases and J gave up 3 bases, with 10 bases separating them. CDR1 and CDR2 from the germline V gene are WNHNN and SYGVQD (reference sequence). The CDR3 loop spans 13 amino acids. The CDR3 spells CASSGKQGYEQYV. Here the CDR3 DNA reads TGCGCCAGCAGTGGAAAACAGGGCTACGAGCAGTACGTC.

The chain recombines TRBV28 with TRBJ1-1, with D tentatively TRBD1 (5 bases). The CDR3 length is 15 residues. CDR1 MDHEN and CDR2 SYDVKM come from the germline V gene. The germline V and J ends were trimmed by 8 bases and 1 base, with 17 bases remaining between them. Here the CDR3 reads CASHSLRATNTEAFF. Here the CDR3 DNA reads TGTGCCAGCCATTCCCTCAGGGCCACGAACACTGAAGCTTTCTTT.

V gene TRBV7-3 combines with J gene TRBJ1-1; the D is unclear. In germline, CDR1 is SGHTA, CDR2 FQGTGA. Between the trimmed V and J ends, which lost 2 bases and 7 bases, there was a span of 11 bases. There are 13 residues in the CDR3. The CDR3 DNA reads TGTGCCAGCAGCTTATCGTTGGGGAGTGAAGCTTTCTTT. Its protein is CASSLSLGSEAFF.

The V and J genes are TRBV11-1 and TRBJ2-7; D unresolved. The CDR3 runs 12 residues. Trimming shortened V by 1 base and J by 3 bases, and 4 bases separated the two germline ends. Germline V gene sequence: CDR1 SGHAT, CDR2 FQDESV (reference sequence). The CDR3 bases are TGTGCCAGCAGCTTAGACTTCTACGAGCAGTACTTC. Translation: CASSLDFYEQYF.

The chain's CDR3 is CASRDRASYEQYV. The CDR3 nucleotides read TGTGCCAGCAGGGACAGAGCTTCCTACGAGCAGTACGTC. The V and J genes are TRBV6-1 and TRBJ2-7; D might be TRBD1 (6 bases). V lost 6 bases to trimming and J lost 1 base, with 10 bases between them. The V gene's germline CDR1 is MNHNS and CDR2 SASEGT. This CDR3 has 13 amino acids.

This clone was detected once. The V gene is TRBV28, the J gene TRBJ1-5; 10 bases fit TRBD1. The CDR3 is 15 amino acids. Germline CDR1 MDHEN, CDR2 SYDVKM. Trimming removed 7 bases from V and 4 bases from J; junction bases left unmatched: 7. CDR3 sequence (DNA): TGTGCCAGCACTATGGACAGGGGGGTGAATCAGCCCCAGCATTTT. Its protein is CASTMDRGVNQPQHF. The whole variable domain, filled in from reference TRBV28 and TRBJ1-5, reads DVKVTQSSRYLVKRTGEKVFLECVQDMDHENMFWYRQDPGLGLRLIYFSYDVKMKEKGDIPEGYSVSREKKERFSLILESASTNQTSMYLCASTMDRGVNQPQHFGDGTRLSIL.

The rearrangement links TRBV6-6 to TRBJ2-7, with 10 bases that match TRBD1. This CDR3 has 16 residues. V lost 2 bases to trimming and J lost 2 bases; unmatched junction nucleotides: 6. The V gene's germline CDR1 is MNHNY and CDR2 SVGAGI (reference sequence). DNA for the CDR3: TGTGCCAGCAGTTACGGGCAGGACAGGGGGGCCTACGAGCAGTACGTC. Protein sequence: CASSYGQDRGAYEQYV.